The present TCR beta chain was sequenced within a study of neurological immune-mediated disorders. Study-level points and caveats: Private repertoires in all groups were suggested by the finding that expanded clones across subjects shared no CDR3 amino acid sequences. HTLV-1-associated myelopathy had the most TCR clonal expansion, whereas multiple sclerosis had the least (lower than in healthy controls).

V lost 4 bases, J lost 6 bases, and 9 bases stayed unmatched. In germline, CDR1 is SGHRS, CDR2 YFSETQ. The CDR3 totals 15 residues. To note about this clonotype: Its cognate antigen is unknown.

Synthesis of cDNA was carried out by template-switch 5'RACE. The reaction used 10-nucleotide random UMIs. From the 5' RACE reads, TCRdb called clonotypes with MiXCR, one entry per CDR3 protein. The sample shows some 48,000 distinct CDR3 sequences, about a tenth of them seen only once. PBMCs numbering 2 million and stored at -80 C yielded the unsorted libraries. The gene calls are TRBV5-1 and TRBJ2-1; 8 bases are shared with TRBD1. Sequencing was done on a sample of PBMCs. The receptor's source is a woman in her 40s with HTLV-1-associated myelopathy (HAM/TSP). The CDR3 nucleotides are TGCGCCAGCAGCCCTGTGATGACAGGGGCCAATGAGCAGTTCTTC. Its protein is CASSPVMTGANEQFF.